These 14 T cell receptor beta chains were sequenced from one sample in a study of neoadjuvant anti-PD-1 for oral cavity cancer. Sample time point: after neoadjuvant nivolumab, at surgical resection. Repertoires were generated with immunoSEQ multiplex PCR, while TCRdb's copy carries only in-frame clones and drops some. The sample lists tens of thousands of clones, approximately 87% occurring once. The sample was PBMCs, taken after nivolumab (anti-PD-1) treatment. The source is a person aged 35-80 years with oral cavity squamous cell carcinoma.

This sequence joins TRBV5-4 and TRBJ2-5; TRBD2 agrees at 7 bases. Losses at the gene ends were 1 base for V and 2 bases for J; bases not matched to a gene: 5. The CDR3 consists of 15 residues. The germline gives CDR1 SGHNT, CDR2 YYREEE (reference sequence). CDR3 coding DNA: TGTGCCAGCAGCTTGTTTACGGGGGGACAAGAGACCCAGTACTTC. Translating it yields CASSLFTGGQETQYF.

The chain couples TRBV7-9 to TRBJ1-2; a weak D match, TRBD1 (5 bases). V was cut by 10 bases and J by 5 bases, with 20 bases left in between. The CDR3 totals 14 residues. The germline V gene has CDR1 SEHNR and CDR2 FQNEAQ (reference sequence). CDR3 sequence (DNA): TGTGCCACCGCGGGAAGGACAAAGCGGTATGGCTACACCTTC. The encoded protein is CATAGRTKRYGYTF.

The gene calls are TRBV6-5 and TRBJ1-2; 9 nucleotides line up with TRBD1. Germline V lookup: CDR1 MNHEY, CDR2 SVGAGI. This CDR3 has 13 residues. Losses at the gene ends were 7 bases for V and 7 bases for J; bases not matched to a gene: 7. Here the CDR3 reads CASTEQGALGYTF. In DNA, the CDR3 is TGTGCCAGCACAGAACAGGGGGCGCTTGGCTACACCTTC.

The chain joins TRBV15 to TRBJ2-1; a weak D match, TRBD1 (5 bases). CDR1 LNHNV and CDR2 YYDKDF come from the germline V gene (reference sequence). This CDR3 has 15 amino acids. V gave up 0 bases and J gave up 4 bases, with 10 bases separating them. The DNA for the CDR3 is TGTGCCACCAGCAGAGACCAAGGACAATACAATGAGCAGTTCTTC. Amino acid sequence: CATSRDQGQYNEQFF.

The rearrangement links TRBV7-2 to TRBJ1-1, with 8 positions matching TRBD1. V dropped 4 bases and J dropped 5; count of bases not matched to a gene: 3. The germline CDR1 and CDR2 sequences are SGHTA and FQGNSA. The CDR3 has 13 residues. The CDR3 DNA reads TGTGCCAGCAGCTATGACAGGGGTACTGAAGCTTTCTTT. Translated, it gives CASSYDRGTEAFF.

Comments on this clone: A junction boundary mismatches the germline segment, possibly from a read error. This chain connects TRBV6-5 to TRBJ1-4; 10 bases are a match to TRBD1. The CDR3 extends over 12 amino acids. Germline loops: CDR1 MNHEY, CDR2 SVGAGI. This CDR3 is CASSYFDRGRIF. DNA for the CDR3: TGTGCCAGCAGTTACTTTGACAGGGGGCGAATTTTT.

The gene calls are TRBV28 and TRBJ2-1; 7 nucleotides align to TRBD1. CDR3 length: 15 amino acids. Germline V CDR1 and CDR2: MDHEN, SYDVKM. With 6 bases clipped from V and 9 bases from J, the junction kept 14 bases outside the gene matches. In nucleotides, the CDR3 is TGTGCCAGCAGCCCACCCCCACAGGGGTCGAGTGAGCAGTTCTTC. This sequence encodes CASSPPPQGSSEQFF. The whole variable domain, filled in from reference TRBV28 and TRBJ2-1, reads DVKVTQSSRYLVKRTGEKVFLECVQDMDHENMFWYRQDPGLGLRLIYFSYDVKMKEKGDIPEGYSVSREKKERFSLILESASTNQTSMYLCASSPPPQGSSEQFFGPGTRLTVL.

The sample holds a few counts of this clone. The CDR3 nucleotides are TGTGCCAGTAGAGGGGACGGTGGATGGAACACTGAAGCTTTCTTT. Translation gives CASRGDGGWNTEAFF. The rearrangement joins TRBV19 to TRBJ1-1; TRBD1 might be the D (5 bases). The CDR3 runs to 15 residues. Trimming removed 6 bases from V and 1 base from J, with 15 bases in between. CDR1 and CDR2 from the germline V gene are LNHDA and SQIVND (reference sequence). The full variable domain, with the rest looked up from reference TRBV19 and TRBJ1-1, is DGGITQSPKYLFRKEGQNVTLSCEQNLNHDAMYWYRQDPGQGLRLIYYSQIVNDFQKGDIAEGYSVSREKKESFPLTVTSAQKNPTAFYLCASRGDGGWNTEAFFGQGTRLTVV.

This clone appeared once. The CDR3 bases are TGTGCCAGCACAAGACTAGCGGGAACCAATGAGCAGTTCTTC. This translates into CASTRLAGTNEQFF. V gene TRBV6-1 combines with J gene TRBJ2-1; 11 nucleotides align to TRBD2. Germline CDR1 and CDR2: MNHNS and SASEGT. V was pared by 7 bases and J by 6 bases, with 5 bases of the junction left unmatched. The CDR3 runs 14 residues.

V is TRBV6-5 and J is TRBJ1-5; 7 bases match TRBD1. The germline V gene has CDR1 MNHEY and CDR2 SVGAGI. Unmatched junction bases numbered 6, after V lost 6 bases and J lost 4 bases. The CDR3 sequence is 14 residues long. CDR3 nucleotides: TGTGCCAGCAGCCTGGACAGGTCAAATCAGCCCCAGCATTTT. Encoded protein: CASSLDRSNQPQHF.

The rearrangement joins TRBV4-1 to TRBJ1-1; TRBD1 matches 8 bases. The CDR3 sequence is 16 residues long. The V segment lost 6 bases and the J segment 0 bases; nucleotides outside the gene matches: 9. Germline V gene lookup returns CDR1 MGHRA and CDR2 YSYEKL. DNA for the CDR3: TGCGCCAGCAGAGCCGGGCAGGGGGCAATGAACACTGAAGCTTTCTTT. Amino acids: CASRAGQGAMNTEAFF.

The chain employs TRBV7-6 and TRBJ2-3; tentative D call: TRBD1 (5 bases). This CDR3 is built from 13 residues. The germline V gene has CDR1 SGHVS and CDR2 FNYEAQ. V lost 0 bases to trimming and J lost 4 bases, with 5 bases between them. The DNA of the CDR3 is TGTGCCAGCAGCTTAGCAGGGGCAGATACGCAGTATTTT. Protein product: CASSLAGADTQYF.

The chain joins TRBV14 to TRBJ1-1, with 7 bases that match TRBD1. CDR3 length: 13 amino acids. Germline V gives CDR1 SGHDN, CDR2 FVKESK. The junction had 3 bases not matched to a gene; V was cut back by 2 bases and J by 6 bases. This CDR3 reads CASSQFGQAEAFF. The CDR3 DNA follows: TGTGCCAGCAGCCAATTTGGACAGGCTGAAGCTTTCTTT.

This clone has only one observation. The chain links TRBV25-1 to TRBJ2-1; 8 bases are shared with TRBD1. Trimming at V came to 4 bases and at J to 7 bases, leaving 3 bases not matched to a gene. The germline gives CDR1 MGHDK, CDR2 SYGVNS. The CDR3 has 13 amino acids. Here the CDR3 DNA reads TGTGCCAGCAGTGCCGGGACAGGTAATGAGCAGTTCTTC. This encodes CASSAGTGNEQFF.